These 10 T cell receptor beta chains share one sample of origin, sequenced in a study of synovial regulatory T cells in juvenile arthritis. The data were produced by immunoSEQ multiplex PCR, yet TCRdb's version contains in-frame clones alone and is incomplete. Here the sample table reports 9,000 to 10,000 clones. Sequencing used Treg cells from blood. Stated subset: remaining (HLA-DR-negative) circulating blood Treg cells. The receptors derive from a donor under 30 with juvenile idiopathic arthritis.

The V call is TRBV18, the J call TRBJ1-6; lacking DNA, the TRBD1 call made by TCRdb goes unchecked. This CDR3 is 13 amino acids long. No DNA sequence is on record. Per germline, CDR1 KGHSH and CDR2 LQKENI. This CDR3 is CASSRQGQSPLHF.

The rearrangement joins TRBV10-3 to TRBJ1-1. CDR1 and CDR2 from the germline V gene are ENHRY and SYGVKD. The CDR3 has 13 residues. The DNA is unrecorded. CDR3 amino acids: CAIRSPEYTEAFF.

The CDR3 is CASSGTGTGPYEQYF. V usage is TRBV5-1 and J usage is TRBJ2-7; the TRBD1 assignment by TCRdb is unverifiable without DNA. The germline gives CDR1 SGHRS, CDR2 YFSETQ. The CDR3 loop spans 15 amino acids. DNA is not recorded here.

The chain is built from TRBV11-2 and TRBJ1-4. The V gene's germline CDR1 is SGHAT and CDR2 FQNNGV. The CDR3 runs to 14 residues. No DNA is recorded. The CDR3 loop reads CASSSGPINEKLFF.

This chain connects TRBV4-3 to TRBJ2-7. The CDR3 loop spans 14 amino acids. A DNA sequence was not provided. Germline V lookup: CDR1 LGHNA, CDR2 YSLEER. This CDR3 is CASSFGSGLYEQYF.

The J gene is TRBJ1-3, the V gene TRBV10-3. From germline, CDR1 is ENHRY and CDR2 SYGVKD. This CDR3 has 14 residues. Only the protein is available. CDR3 in amino acids: CAIRGRDSGNTIYF.

The V and J genes are TRBV7-2 and TRBJ1-5; the D gene TCRdb calls, TRBD1, cannot be checked with no DNA. The CDR3 runs 14 residues. No DNA is recorded. Germline V gene data show CDR1 as SGHTA and CDR2 as FQGNSA. CDR3 loop: CASSSDRGNQPQHF.

The chain couples TRBV7-3 to TRBJ2-2. This CDR3 contains 12 residues. DNA is not recorded here. CDR1 and CDR2 from the germline V gene are SGHTA and FQGTGA. This chain's CDR3 is CASSFNTGELFF.

The rearrangement links TRBV4-2 to TRBJ1-3. Germline CDR1 LGHNA, CDR2 YNFKEQ. CDR3 length equals 18 residues. The protein alone is recorded here. This CDR3 is CASSQDPRIWTALDTIYF.

This rearrangement joins TRBV4-1 to TRBJ2-7; TCRdb names TRBD2, which stays unverified in the absence of DNA. The CDR3 has 18 amino acids. A DNA sequence was not provided. Germline V gives CDR1 MGHRA, CDR2 YSYEKL. CDR3: CASSHSAGTSGGANEQYF.